These 21 T cell receptor beta chains came from one sample sequenced in a study of blood T cell repertoires in COVID-19. The repertoire was sequenced with immunoSEQ multiplex PCR; TCRdb's copy has only in-frame clones and lacks some. The sample yields fewer than 100,000 clones, 75% to 85% seen once. Material: peripheral blood. These TCRs come from a human donor in a cohort sampled during active COVID-19.

This chain joins TRBV3-1 (or the pseudogene TRBV3-2) and TRBJ1-2, with 7 bases lining up with TRBD1. This CDR3 is built from 17 residues. The J segment lost 8 bases and the V segment lost 4 bases, leaving 19 bases of the junction unmatched. Germline-derived CDR1 and CDR2 are LGHDT and YNNKEL (reference sequence). CDR3 sequence: CASSPSSDGTASFGYTF. CDR3 sequence (DNA): TGTGCCAGCAGCCCAAGCTCAGACGGGACAGCCAGCTTCGGCTACACCTTC.

This rearrangement joins TRBV18 to TRBJ2-7; TRBD2 might be the D (5 bases). This CDR3 comprises 13 residues. Germline V CDR1 and CDR2: KGHSH, LQKENI. Trimming cost V 2 bases and J 2 bases, with 7 bases left between them. CDR3 region: CASSPRGPYEQYF. The CDR3 coding sequence is TGTGCCAGCTCACCAAGAGGGCCCTACGAGCAGTACTTC.

The chain combines TRBV6-6 with TRBJ2-7; D is unclear. V lost 8 bases and J 2 bases, leaving 7 bases between the germline ends. The CDR3 is 11 amino acids. The germline V gene has CDR1 MNHNY and CDR2 SVGAGI (reference sequence). The CDR3 reads CASGLTYEQYF. The CDR3 bases are TGTGCCAGCGGGCTTACCTACGAGCAGTACTTC.

The chain couples TRBV7-3 to TRBJ2-2; 9 bases match TRBD1. Trimming took 4 bases from V and 0 from J; bases not matched to a gene: 3. CDR3 length equals 16 residues. CDR1 and CDR2 from the germline V gene are SGHTA and FQGTGA. The CDR3 sequence is CASSSGQGANTGELFF. DNA of the CDR3: TGTGCCAGCAGCTCGGGACAGGGAGCGAACACCGGGGAGCTGTTTTTT.

The count of this clone is one. V and J are TRBV10-3 and TRBJ2-7; TRBD1 aligns across 9 bases. Trimming at V came to 11 bases and at J to 4 bases, leaving 15 bases not matched to a gene. Germline V gene lookup returns CDR1 ENHRY and CDR2 SYGVKD. The CDR3 runs to 15 residues. The DNA of the CDR3 is TGTGCCTCCCGCCCAGGGACAGGGCCCTCGTACGAGCAGTACTTC. It codes for CASRPGTGPSYEQYF.

V is TRBV2 and J is TRBJ2-7; 12 positions match TRBD2. V gave up 4 bases and J gave up 7 bases; unmatched junction bases: 5. Germline V lookup: CDR1 SNHLY, CDR2 FYNNEI. There are 14 residues in the CDR3. CDR3 bases: TGTGCCAGCAGTGCGACTAGCGGGAGAGGAGAGCAGTACTTC. Its protein is CASSATSGRGEQYF. Drawing the rest from reference TRBV2 and TRBJ2-7, the complete variable domain is EPEVTQTPSHQVTQMGQEVILRCVPISNHLYFYWYRQILGQKVEFLVSFYNNEISEKSEIFDDQFSVERPDGSNFTLKIRSTKLEDSAMYFCASSATSGRGEQYFGPGTRLTVT.

The rearrangement uses TRBV10-3 and TRBJ1-3; D gene unclear. CDR1 ENHRY and CDR2 SYGVKD come from the germline V gene. V was shortened by 7 bases and J by 4 bases, with 8 bases between the two germline ends. CDR3 length: 12 amino acids. Here the CDR3 reads CAITDGGNTIYF. The CDR3 DNA reads as TGTGCCATCACTGACGGGGGAAACACCATATATTTT.

The rearrangement uses TRBV3-1 (or the pseudogene TRBV3-2) and TRBJ2-5; D gene uncertain. The CDR3 has 13 amino acids. Trimming stripped 4 bases from V and 1 base from J, with 7 bases between. Germline V CDR1 and CDR2: LGHDT, YNNKEL (reference sequence). The CDR3 DNA reads as TGTGCCAGCAGCCTACAGCCCCAAGAGACCCAGTACTTC. Its protein product is CASSLQPQETQYF.

Comment on this clone: At one boundary the junction diverges from the germline segment, which might be a read error. The chain carries TRBV7-7 and TRBJ2-5; 7 bases are a match to TRBD2. Germline values: CDR1 SSHAT, CDR2 FNYEAQ (reference sequence). The CDR3 sequence is 14 residues long. This chain's CDR3 is CASSLAGFQETQYF. CDR3 sequence (DNA): TGTGCTAGCAGCTTAGCGGGCTTCCAAGAGACCCAGTACTTC.

The rearrangement joins TRBV18 to TRBJ1-5, with TRBD1 as a possible D gene (6 bases). Germline CDR1 is KGHSH and CDR2 is LQKENI. Trimming removed 3 bases from V and 5 bases from J, with 14 bases in between. The CDR3 covers 15 residues. The CDR3 coding sequence is TGTGCCAGCTCACCGGGACAATTCCTCCATCAGCCCCAGCATTTT. This encodes CASSPGQFLHQPQHF.

This clone was observed at least ten times. This chain joins TRBV6-4 and TRBJ1-1, with D unclear. From germline, CDR1 is MRHNA and CDR2 SNTAGT. This CDR3 comprises 15 residues. Trimming pared 0 bases from V and 8 bases from J, leaving 16 bases between. The CDR3 coding sequence is TGTGCCAGCAGTGACTCGATTTCGGCGGGCTCCGAAGCTTTCTTT. It specifies CASSDSISAGSEAFF.

The gene calls are TRBV28 and TRBJ2-6; D ambiguous. The CDR3 covers 16 residues. Germline CDR1 MDHEN, CDR2 SYDVKM. V shed 0 bases and J shed 4 bases, with 10 bases lying between them. This CDR3 reads CASSLWAGSGANVLTF. The CDR3 nucleotides are TGTGCCAGCAGTTTATGGGCCGGGTCCGGGGCCAACGTCCTGACTTTC.

J is TRBJ1-1 and V is TRBV29-1, with 7 bases fitting TRBD1. CDR3 length: 13 amino acids. V shed 5 bases and J 9 bases; nucleotides not matched to a gene: 12. Germline-derived CDR1 and CDR2 are SQVTM and ANQGSEA. Written as DNA, the CDR3 is TGCAGCGTTTCCCCTGACAGGGTCTCTCAAGCTTTCTTT. Protein product: CSVSPDRVSQAFF.

V gene TRBV28 combines with J gene TRBJ1-2; tentative D call: TRBD1 (6 bases). V was trimmed by 7 bases and J by 0 bases, leaving 18 bases between them. The CDR3 spans 16 residues. CDR1 and CDR2 (germline): MDHEN, SYDVKM. CDR3 region: CASTPGGGEANYGYTF. The CDR3 DNA reads as TGTGCCAGCACCCCGGGGGGGGGCGAAGCTAACTATGGCTACACCTTC.

V gene TRBV5-1 combines with J gene TRBJ1-6; 9 bases are shared with TRBD1. V lost 4 bases and J lost 9; bases outside the gene matches: 11. Germline CDR1 SGHRS, CDR2 YFSETQ. CDR3 size: 16 residues. CDR3 in DNA: TGCGCCAGCAGCCCGACACCGGGACAGGGCGGTTCACCCCTCCACTTT. Translation: CASSPTPGQGGSPLHF.

A remark on this clone: An end of the junction does not agree with germline; a read error may underlie this. The J gene is TRBJ2-7, the V gene TRBV7-3; TRBD1 agrees at 9 bases. CDR1 and CDR2 (germline): SGHTA, FQGTGA. The CDR3 extends over 14 amino acids. CDR3 amino acids: CASSLSHGTGQRHF. The CDR3 DNA sequence: TGTGCCAGCAGCTTATCCCACGGGACAGGGCAGAGGCACTTC.

J is TRBJ2-7 and V is TRBV5-1, with 14 bases matching TRBD2. This CDR3 contains 16 residues. Germline V lookup: CDR1 SGHRS, CDR2 YFSETQ. The trim removed 4 bases at V and 6 bases at J, leaving 9 bases unmatched. CDR3 bases: TGCGCCAGCAGCCTGGCCGGGACTAGCGGGAGTCTCGAGCAGTACTTC. Translation gives CASSLAGTSGSLEQYF.

The chain employs TRBV5-1 and TRBJ2-1, with 13 bases matching TRBD2. The CDR3 is made up of 17 amino acids. CDR1 and CDR2 (germline): SGHRS, YFSETQ. Trimming took 5 bases from V and 1 from J; bases not matched to a gene: 6. The CDR3 DNA reads TGCGCCAGCAGTTACGGACTAGCGGGAGTTTCCTACAATGAGCAGTTCTTC. Amino acid sequence: CASSYGLAGVSYNEQFF.

J is TRBJ2-7 and V is TRBV19; D gene uncertain. V lost 3 bases and J 2 bases, leaving 8 bases between the germline ends. Germline CDR1 LNHDA, CDR2 SQIVND (reference sequence). This CDR3 is 13 amino acids long. For the CDR3, the DNA is TGTGCCAGTAGTATCGCAGTTGCCTACGAGCAGTACTTC. It codes for CASSIAVAYEQYF.

The genes are TRBV24-1 and TRBJ2-1; 8 bases fit TRBD1. J gave up 9 bases and V 6 bases, and 21 bases lay outside the gene matches. In germline, CDR1 is KGHDR, CDR2 SFDVKD. The CDR3 has 18 amino acids. The CDR3, as DNA: TGTGCCACCAGTCCAGGGGGCCGTCTCTATTCTGGGGGCGGTGAGCAGTTCTTC. It translates to CATSPGGRLYSGGGEQFF.

The J gene is TRBJ1-2, the V gene TRBV5-4; 8 bases are shared with TRBD1. CDR1 and CDR2 (germline): SGHNT, YYREEE (reference sequence). This CDR3 has 17 amino acids. J was trimmed by 4 bases and V by 6 bases; bases with no gene match: 17. The DNA of the CDR3 is TGTGCCAGCAACAAGGGGGGATCATCAGGGGGCGGCTATGGCTACACCTTC. This translates into CASNKGGSSGGGYGYTF.